This TCR beta chain emerged from a study of blood T cell repertoires in COVID-19. Across the whole study: COVID-19 samples, acute and convalescent, were from the United States, Italy and Spain. PBMCs, B-cell-depleted T cells, or T cells provided the cDNA or gDNA that made up the material.

The data were produced by immunoSEQ multiplex PCR, yet TCRdb's version contains in-frame clones alone and is incomplete. This table holds 500,000 or so clones, roughly 87% found once. Recruitment covered some 25 US areas and drew participants whose ages spanned about 18 to 100 years. For recovered donors of Cohort 3, there were two negative PCRs, clearance, or symptom resolution. The CDR3 sequence is 9 residues long. The V gene lost 10 bases and the J gene lost 8 bases, with 8 bases spanning the gap. Germline V gene data show CDR1 as WNHNN and CDR2 as SYGVQD (reference sequence). The sequenced sample was PBMCs or T cells enriched from blood (not recorded which). The source of this sequence is a woman between 18 and 30 years old who had recovered from COVID-19. The genes are TRBV10-1 and TRBJ1-2; the D gene is possibly TRBD1 (5 bases). The CDR3 reads CATGGGYTF. In nucleotides, the CDR3 is TGCGCCACGGGGGGGGGCTACACCTTC.